Listed below are T cell receptor beta chains from one sample, sequenced in a study of blood T cell repertoires in COVID-19. Produced via immunoSEQ multiplex PCR; TCRdb's table is partial and in-frame only. Among some 75,000 clones, around nine tenths were seen once, and the ten largest hold around 0.58%. Input material: peripheral blood. These receptors came from a man aged 60 to 75 with acute or convalescent COVID-19. CDR3s include the opening cysteine and the closing phenylalanine or tryptophan. Fields, in order: CDR3 protein, V gene, clone size. Not every row has a clone size; where given, it reads once, few, many or a size class.

CSVVGTGESEAFF TRBV29-1 few
CASSYSADGWYEQYF TRBV6-5 once
CASSPTDRHTDTQYF TRBV4-1 .
CASSLGSAAFF TRBV7-9 .
CASSSQGGEETQYF TRBV6-5 .
CASSAQVTYTEAFF TRBV19 .
CASSITQGMGAKNIQYF TRBV7-2 .
CASSFQPLYWARETQYF TRBV7-6 once
CASSFSGTGGYNEQFF TRBV11-2 .
CAMSGQKQETQYF TRBV10-3 .
CAISESNLYSYNEQFF TRBV10-3 .
CASSLNGGPYEQYF TRBV7-3 .
CASSLVAGGQNEQFF TRBV11-2 .
CASSLIRYTEAFF TRBV27 .
CASSPWHTGELFF TRBV5-6 once
CASSPRQGGQTEAFF TRBV9 .
CASSYMTGSLWGGYTF TRBV6-5 .
CASSFSLAGGPTGELFF TRBV27 .
CASSRTGDNEQFF TRBV6-5 .
CASSPRTGRQGYGYTF TRBV3-1/TRBV3-2 .
CASRETSGGANEQFF TRBV6-5 .
CASSLVPSLEQYF TRBV7-9 .
CASSLPSGRSYNEQFF TRBV27 .
CASSSTPSTRENTGELFF TRBV7-7 .
CASSQDRRPSGNTIYF TRBV4-1 .
CASSLSGGYSPLHF TRBV7-3 once
CASRNEVGLGNEKLFF TRBV2 .
CSARSGYEQYF TRBV20-1 .
CASSSGTGYLYEQYF TRBV5-6 .
CASRTPGLRETQYF TRBV6-5 once
CASSTQLTAYEQYF TRBV11-2 .
CASSSRVAGGSDTQYF TRBV7-3 .
CASSRDRFSTDTQYF TRBV14 .
CASRPLSGGTNEKLFF TRBV5-1 .
CASSLLESSYNSPLHF TRBV5-1 .
CAWTTGTSTDTQYF TRBV30 .
CASSLDGGEAFF TRBV12-3/TRBV12-4 .
CASSARRGAQPQHF TRBV19 .
CASSLASGVTGELFF TRBV5-1 .
CASSPGGQGTYGYTF TRBV6-4 .
CASSPSGAAPGNEQYF TRBV7-9 .
CASSLRGAGNTIYF TRBV5-8 once
CAIGRGNTEAFF TRBV10-3 once